This TCR beta chain was captured in a study of Tregs in tolerant kidney transplant recipients. Study-wide findings and caveats: Findings come from small patient numbers and require larger validation. Activated donor B cell expansion appeared to reveal the most relevant donor-specific TCRbeta repertoire.

The table lists this clone with a few counts. What it binds is not known. V was shortened by 4 bases and J by 3 bases, with 5 bases between the two germline ends. This CDR3 region has 11 residues. Germline V gene data show CDR1 as SGHDT and CDR2 as YYEEEE. Unstimulated regulatory T cells (CD4+CD25+CD127-), CD4+CD25- non-regulatory cells, CD4 and CD8 cells were FACS-sorted from thawed PBMCs. The table came from immunoSEQ multiplex PCR; TCRdb's copy has only in-frame clones and leaves some out. The data show hundreds of thousands of clones, about four fifths seen once. The source of this sequence is a human donor in good health. The chain couples TRBV5-6 to TRBJ2-7; no definite D call. The source material was CD4+ T cells from blood. DNA for the CDR3: TGTGCCAGCAGCCGAGACTACGAGCAGTACTTC. Translated, it gives CASSRDYEQYF.